This T cell receptor (beta chain) was found in a study of shared T cell receptors in the human thymus. The germline CDR1 and CDR2 sequences are MGHRA and YSYEKL. The CDR3 sequence is 14 residues long. The trim removed 4 bases at V and 5 bases at J, leaving 3 bases unmatched. Using immunoSEQ multiplex PCR, the repertoire was profiled, and TCRdb retains in-frame clones only, with some absent. The sample lists some 400,000 clones, 95% occurring once. The source material was thymocytes. The chain couples TRBV4-1 to TRBJ2-1, with 9 bases aligning to TRBD1. The source of this sequence is a human donor. CDR3 protein: CASSPRDRDNEQFF. CDR3 bases: TGCGCCAGCAGCCCCCGGGACAGGGACAATGAGCAGTTCTTC.